One and the same sample provided the 10 T cell receptor beta chains below, sequenced in a study of identical twins (TCRdb year 2016). The library was prepared using 5' RACE. Instrument on record: Illumina HiSeq 2000. TCRdb redid the processing of the public reads, applying fastp at Q25 and MiXCR, and retained in-frame beta chains. Records with the same CDR3 protein are collapsed into one entry carrying the most frequent genes and DNA. A total of 1.5 million to 2 million distinct CDR3 sequences appear in this sample, less than 40% of them only once. The biggest ten clones account for about 0.3% of the sample. The sequenced sample was cord blood. The receptors come from a newborn girl in good health.

The chain recombines TRBV27 with TRBJ2-1; 8 nucleotides line up with TRBD2. Germline V gene sequence: CDR1 MNHEY, CDR2 SMNVEV (reference sequence). The CDR3 spans 17 residues. V lost 5 bases, J lost 6 bases, and 15 bases stayed unmatched. The CDR3 coding sequence is TGTGCCAGCAGTCCCCCCGGACTAGCCATCTCGTCCAATGAGCAGTTCTTC. Translating it yields CASSPPGLAISSNEQFF.

J is TRBJ1-1 and V is TRBV3-1; D not certain. V dropped 0 bases and J dropped 1 base, with 6 bases sitting between them. CDR1 and CDR2 (germline): LGHDT, YNNKEL (reference sequence). This CDR3 spans 14 amino acids. The DNA for the CDR3 is TGTGCCAGCAGCCAAGAGTGGGAGAACACTGAAGCTTTCTTT. This translates into CASSQEWENTEAFF. The whole variable domain, filled in from reference TRBV3-1 and TRBJ1-1, reads DTAVSQTPKYLVTQMGNDKSIKCEQNLGHDTMYWYKQDSKKFLKIMFSYNNKELIINETVPNRFSPKSPDKAHLNLHINSLELGDSAVYFCASSQEWENTEAFFGQGTRLTVV.

This clonotype was counted a few times. The CDR3 region has the DNA TGTGCCAGCAGTTTAGCAGGGATTCCCCAGACCCAGTACTTC. This encodes CASSLAGIPQTQYF. V and J are TRBV27 and TRBJ2-7, with D possibly being TRBD1 (5 bases). The better agreement between TRBJ2-5 and the DNA end casts doubt on the J call. The CDR3 loop spans 14 amino acids. The germline V gene encodes CDR1 MNHEY and CDR2 SMNVEV (reference sequence).

The V gene is TRBV5-1, the J gene TRBJ2-1; D unclear. The CDR3 has 13 residues. Germline assignment: CDR1 SGHRS and CDR2 YFSETQ. The V and J ends lost 0 bases and 10 bases respectively, with 11 bases between them. The CDR3 loop is CASSLEAYGEQFF. The CDR3 DNA is TGCGCCAGCAGCTTGGAAGCCTATGGGGAGCAGTTCTTC.

The chain combines TRBV9 with TRBJ2-1, with TRBD2 matching over 10 bases. This CDR3 has 16 residues. The germline V gene has CDR1 SGDLS and CDR2 YYNGEE. V lost 0 bases, J lost 9 bases, and 9 bases stayed unmatched. The CDR3 protein is CASSVALASGRAEQFF. CDR3 sequence (DNA): TGTGCCAGCAGCGTAGCTTTAGCTAGCGGGAGAGCTGAGCAGTTCTTC. Filled out from reference TRBV9 and TRBJ2-1, the complete variable domain reads DSGVTQTPKHLITATGQRVTLRCSPRSGDLSVYWYQQSLDQGLQFLIQYYNGEERAKGNILERFSAQQFPDLHSELNLSSLELGDSALYFCASSVALASGRAEQFFGPGTRLTVL.

This clonotype was recorded at least ten times. The J gene is TRBJ2-3, the V gene TRBV29-1; D gene uncertain. Germline CDR1 is SQVTM and CDR2 is ANQGSEA. The germline V and J ends were trimmed by 1 base and 6 bases, with 17 bases remaining between them. The CDR3 has 15 residues. CDR3 nucleotides: TGCAGCGTTGAAGGTGTTAGGCAATCCGGGGATACGCAGTATTTT. Its protein is CSVEGVRQSGDTQYF.

This clonotype was found a few times. V is TRBV10-3 and J is TRBJ1-2, with 8 bases lining up with TRBD1. Germline V gene lookup returns CDR1 ENHRY and CDR2 SYGVKD. Trimming at V came to 5 bases and at J to 8 bases, leaving 7 bases not matched to a gene. The CDR3 contains 13 residues. The CDR3 DNA follows: TGTGCCATCAGTCCACAGGGGGTGGAGGGCTACACCTTC. This translates into CAISPQGVEGYTF.

This clonotype was observed a few times. This chain links TRBV5-1 with TRBJ2-5, with D possibly TRBD1 on 5 matching bases. This CDR3 is built from 15 residues. Germline assignment: CDR1 SGHRS and CDR2 YFSETQ. V gave up 4 bases and J gave up 1 base, with 14 bases separating them. CDR3 DNA: TGCGCCAGCAGCGCAAACATGGGGCTCCAAGAGACCCAGTACTTC. Protein sequence: CASSANMGLQETQYF.

V gene TRBV20-1 combines with J gene TRBJ2-7; TRBD2 aligns across 8 bases. This CDR3 region has 18 residues. J lost 0 bases, V lost 2 bases, and 15 bases had no gene match. Germline loops: CDR1 DFQATT, CDR2 SNEGSKA (reference sequence). CDR3 in DNA: TGCAGTGCTAGAAACCTTGCGCATCGAGCGGGAGTCTCCTACGAGCAGTACTTC. Protein product: CSARNLAHRAGVSYEQYF.

The rearrangement links TRBV29-1 to TRBJ2-7, with TRBD2 matching over 8 bases. The J call may be wrong; the DNA end is better matched by TRBJ2-5. Germline V CDR1 and CDR2: SQVTM, ANQGSEA. The CDR3 spans 14 residues. The CDR3 sequence is CSVVYSGKGKTQYF. CDR3 nucleotide sequence: TGCAGCGTTGTTTATAGCGGGAAAGGAAAGACCCAGTACTTC.